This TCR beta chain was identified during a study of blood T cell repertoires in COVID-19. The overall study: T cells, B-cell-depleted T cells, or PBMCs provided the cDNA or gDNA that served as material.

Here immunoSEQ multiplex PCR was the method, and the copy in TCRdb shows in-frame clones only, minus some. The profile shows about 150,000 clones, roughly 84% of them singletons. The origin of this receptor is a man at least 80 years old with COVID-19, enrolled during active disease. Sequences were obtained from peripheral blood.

For the CDR3, the DNA is TGTGCCAGCAGTTTTACCGACAGAGGCTACACCTTC. This codes for CASSFTDRGYTF. The chain uses TRBV12-3 or TRBV12-4 and TRBJ1-2, with TRBD1 as a possible D gene (5 bases). The CDR3 runs 12 residues. The V end was cut by 3 bases, the J end by 8 bases, with 10 bases between.